Described below is a single T cell receptor beta chain sequence and its context. Sequencing used immunoSEQ multiplex PCR; TCRdb keeps in-frame clones, though not all of them. The table records 55,000 to 75,000 clones, about 90% of them present only once. This sample was taken from a study of technical replicates of blood from a few donors. Sequencing was carried out using PBMCs. The clonotype comes from a human donor in good health. Some clones in this sample may be carry-over from other donors' samples.

The CDR3 sequence: CASNDRGRETQYF. The CDR3 nucleotides read TGTGCCAGCAACGACAGGGGGCGGGAGACCCAGTACTTC. V is TRBV6-5 and J is TRBJ2-5; 10 bases line up with TRBD1. Germline assignment: CDR1 MNHEY and CDR2 SVGAGI. The CDR3 contains 13 residues. The V gene end was trimmed by 7 bases and the J gene end by 5 bases; junction bases not matched to a gene: 4.